These 16 T cell receptor beta chains share one sample of origin, sequenced in a study of T cells in Graves' hyperthyroidism and ophthalmopathy. TCR beta CDR3 region amplification was performed from RNA transcripts. The primer set for the first-round RT-PCR of the TCR CDR3 was HTBI. TCRdb called the multiplex PCR reads again in MiXCR, with one record for every CDR3 protein. The data contain around 760,000 distinct CDR3 sequences, approximately 36% of them singletons. Sequenced: blood. The receptor set was obtained from a woman aged 40 to 50 with Graves' hyperthyroidism.

Many counts were recorded for this clonotype. V is TRBV9 and J is TRBJ2-6, with D tentatively TRBD1 or TRBD2 (6 bases each). V was clipped by 6 bases and J by 2 bases, with 12 bases between them. The CDR3 runs to 15 residues. Germline values: CDR1 SGDLS, CDR2 YYNGEE. The CDR3 spells CASMGGPTGANVLTF. Here the CDR3 DNA reads TGTGCCAGCATGGGGGGCCCAACTGGGGCCAACGTCCTGACTTTC.

A note on this clonotype: A much larger clone differs by one base, so this may be a read error. The V call is TRBV11-2, the J call TRBJ2-7; D is uncertain. Germline V lookup: CDR1 SGHAT, CDR2 FQNNGV. V was trimmed by 3 bases and J by 0 bases, leaving 12 bases between them. The CDR3 is 15 residues long. CDR3 in amino acids: CASSLRLTSSYEQYF. DNA for the CDR3: TGTGCCAGCAGCTTGAGGCTAACAAGCTCCTACGAGCAGTACTTC. Filled out from reference TRBV11-2 and TRBJ2-7, the complete variable domain reads EAGVAQSPRYKIIEKRQSVAFWCNPISGHATLYWYQQILGQGPKLLIQFQNNGVVDDSQLPKDRFSAERLKGVDSTLKIQPAKLEDSAVYLCASSLRLTSSYEQYFGPGTRLTVT.

This clonotype showed up many times. The gene calls are TRBV24-1 and TRBJ2-5, with TRBD1 as a possible D gene (6 bases). Germline loops: CDR1 KGHDR, CDR2 SFDVKD. Trimming removed 5 bases from V and 7 bases from J, with 16 bases in between. This CDR3 has 14 residues. The CDR3 here is CATSAGQHLSTQYF. The CDR3 region has the DNA TGTGCCACCAGTGCCGGACAGCACCTCTCGACCCAGTACTTC.

The chain carries TRBV28 and TRBJ2-7; D is possibly TRBD2 (6 bases). CDR3 length equals 14 residues. Germline CDR1 and CDR2: MDHEN and SYDVKM. Trimming shortened V by 6 bases and J by 5 bases, and 17 bases separated the two germline ends. DNA of the CDR3: TGTGCCAGCAGCACCCCGGGGGAAAGAAACGAGCAGTACTTC. Translating it yields CASSTPGERNEQYF.

The table lists this clonotype with a few counts. This chain connects TRBV6-2 or TRBV6-3 to TRBJ1-2; no clear D. The V end lost 6 bases, the J end lost 2 bases, and 13 bases lay between the germline ends. Germline CDR1 MNHEY, CDR2 SVGEGT. The CDR3 loop spans 14 amino acids. The CDR3, as DNA: TGTGCCAGCAGCTTCTTCAGTGCGAACTATGGCTACACCTTC. Translated: CASSFFSANYGYTF.

This clonotype was seen many times. The chain employs TRBV9 and TRBJ2-7, with D possibly TRBD2 on 5 matching bases. The CDR3 sequence is 15 residues long. The V and J ends lost 1 base and 0 bases respectively, with 11 bases between them. The germline gives CDR1 SGDLS, CDR2 YYNGEE. The chain's CDR3 is CASSVFSGSSYEQYF. DNA for the CDR3: TGTGCCAGCAGCGTATTCAGCGGCAGCTCCTACGAGCAGTACTTC.

This clonotype turned up a few times. The chain combines TRBV13 with TRBJ2-7; 10 bases line up with TRBD2. The CDR3 extends over 15 amino acids. V lost 2 bases to trimming and J lost 6 bases; unmatched junction nucleotides: 7. Germline values: CDR1 PRHDT, CDR2 FYEKMQ (reference sequence). CDR3 region: CASSLRASGRGEQYF. The CDR3 region has the DNA TGTGCCAGCAGCTTAAGGGCTAGCGGGAGAGGCGAGCAGTACTTC.

This clonotype was picked up a small number of times. This chain connects TRBV19 to TRBJ1-3; D ambiguous. With 8 bases removed from V and 0 bases from J, the gap between germline ends came to 8 bases. The CDR3 extends over 13 amino acids. The germline V gene has CDR1 LNHDA and CDR2 SQIVND (reference sequence). This CDR3 reads CASCRGSGNTIYF. CDR3 sequence (DNA): TGTGCCAGTTGCCGGGGCTCTGGAAACACCATATATTTT.

On this clonotype itself: A much larger clone lies a single base off, so this may be a read error. The chain carries TRBV2 and TRBJ1-1; D not resolved. The CDR3 sequence is 14 residues long. Germline values: CDR1 SNHLY, CDR2 FYNNEI. The CDR3 spells CVSRAGSMNTEAFF. CDR3 nucleotides: TGTGTCAGTCGGGCCGGCAGTATGAACACTGAAGCTTTCTTT. The full variable domain, completed using reference TRBV2 and TRBJ1-1, is EPEVTQTPSHQVTQMGQEVILRCVPISNHLYFYWYRQILGQKVEFLVSFYNNEISEKSEIFDDQFSVERPDGSNFTLKIRSTKLEDSAMYFCVSRAGSMNTEAFFGQGTRLTVV.

Comment on this clonotype: A clone one base away is much larger, so this may be a read error. The chain recombines TRBV11-2 with TRBJ1-1; TRBD1 matches 7 bases. The J segment lost 2 bases and the V segment lost 5 bases, leaving 8 bases of the junction unmatched. CDR3 length: 15 residues. In germline, CDR1 is SGHAT, CDR2 FQNNGV. For the CDR3, the DNA is TGTGCCAGCAGCACAGGGGACGGGTTAAACACTGAAGCTTTCTTT. This sequence encodes CASSTGDGLNTEAFF.

Concerning this clonotype itself: The germline gene is not matched at one end of the junction; a read error may be the cause. The genes are TRBV6-1 and TRBJ2-6; 9 nucleotides line up with TRBD1. CDR3 length: 17 amino acids. Germline lookup yields CDR1 MNHNS and CDR2 SASEGT. This chain's CDR3 is CASTGTGITTGANVPTF. DNA for the CDR3: TGTGCCAGTACCGGGACAGGGATTACTACTGGGGCCAACGTCCCGACTTTC.

J is TRBJ2-7 and V is TRBV5-1; TRBD1 agrees at 10 bases. Trimming took 0 bases from V and 3 from J; bases not matched to a gene: 6. CDR3 size: 16 residues. Germline lookup yields CDR1 SGHRS and CDR2 YFSETQ. The CDR3 reads CASSLADRGKYYEQYF. In nucleotides, the CDR3 is TGCGCCAGCAGCTTGGCGGACAGGGGGAAGTACTACGAGCAGTACTTC. Full variable domain (outside the CDR3, taken from reference TRBV5-1 and TRBJ2-7): KAGVTQTPRYLIKTRGQQVTLSCSPISGHRSVSWYQQTPGQGLQFLFEYFSETQRNKGNFPGRFSGRQFSNSRSEMNVSTLELGDSALYLCASSLADRGKYYEQYFGPGTRLTVT.

V gene TRBV19 combines with J gene TRBJ1-3; a weak D match, TRBD1 (5 bases). From germline, CDR1 is LNHDA and CDR2 SQIVND (reference sequence). CDR3 length equals 15 residues. The germline V and J ends were trimmed by 9 bases and 2 bases, with 17 bases remaining between them. CDR3 DNA sequence: TGTGCCAGCATCTCAACAGGAGGGACTGGAAACACCATATATTTT. Translated, it gives CASISTGGTGNTIYF.

The CDR3 bases are TGTGCCAGCAGCTTAAGTATTTGGGGTCCTTTAGAGACCCAGTACTTC. As protein: CASSLSIWGPLETQYF. V and J are TRBV7-9 and TRBJ2-5; D call uncertain. The CDR3 loop spans 16 amino acids. The germline gives CDR1 SEHNR, CDR2 FQNEAQ (reference sequence). V was clipped by 2 bases and J by 4 bases, with 17 bases between them.

The chain has TRBV13 and TRBJ2-7; 14 bases map to TRBD2. The J segment lost 4 bases and the V segment lost 3 bases, leaving 2 bases of the junction unmatched. The CDR3 spans 15 residues. CDR1 PRHDT and CDR2 FYEKMQ come from the germline V gene (reference sequence). The CDR3 bases are TGTGCCAGCAGCTTCGGGACTAGCGGGGGATACGAGCAGTACTTC. Residues: CASSFGTSGGYEQYF.

This chain uses TRBV6-1 with TRBJ1-4; D uncertain. V gave up 1 base and J gave up 7 bases, with 7 bases separating them. The germline V gene has CDR1 MNHNS and CDR2 SASEGT. The CDR3 extends over 13 amino acids. The CDR3 DNA reads TGTGCCAGCAGTGAAGTGATTTTTGAAAAACTGTTTTTT. Protein sequence: CASSEVIFEKLFF.